This entry lists 30 T cell receptor beta chains sequenced from one sample in a study of memory CD4+ T cells and cytomegalovirus serostatus. The sort gate was single viable CD3+CD4+CD8-CD45RO+ cells for memory CD4+ T cells. Repertoires were generated with immunoSEQ multiplex PCR, while TCRdb's copy carries only in-frame clones and drops some. Among tens of thousands of clones listed, just under 80% were seen once. Sample: memory CD4+ T cells from blood. These receptors were obtained from an adult in good health and CMV-seronegative.

This rearrangement joins TRBV7-9 to TRBJ1-1; D is unresolved. The V end lost 1 base, the J end lost 3 bases, and 6 bases lay between the germline ends. In germline, CDR1 is SEHNR, CDR2 FQNEAQ (reference sequence). The CDR3 has 13 amino acids. DNA for the CDR3: TGTGCCAGCAGCTTAGAGGGTCACACTGAAGCTTTCTTT. Amino acid sequence: CASSLEGHTEAFF. Based on the CDR3 plus reference TRBV7-9 and TRBJ1-1, the full variable domain is DTGVSQNPRHKITKRGQNVTFRCDPISEHNRLYWYRQTLGQGPEFLTYFQNEAQLEKSRLLSDRFSAERPKGSFSTLEIQRTEQGDSAMYLCASSLEGHTEAFFGQGTRLTVV.

This chain connects TRBV6-5 to TRBJ2-3, with D maybe TRBD2 (6 bases). Trimming took 6 bases from V and 4 from J, leaving 11 bases between them. Germline CDR1 MNHEY, CDR2 SVGAGI. The CDR3 is made up of 13 amino acids. DNA of the CDR3: TGTGCCAGCAGCCGCGGGACTTCAGATACGCAGTATTTT. Protein product: CASSRGTSDTQYF.

The CDR3 sequence: CASSSSGTANSPLHF. DNA for the CDR3: TGCGCCAGCAGCTCCTCCGGGACAGCTAATTCACCCCTCCACTTT. The chain joins TRBV5-1 to TRBJ1-6; 7 bases are a match to TRBD1. V gave up 3 bases and J gave up 6 bases; unmatched junction bases: 6. CDR3 length equals 15 residues. CDR1 and CDR2 (germline): SGHRS, YFSETQ.

V and J are TRBV6-6 and TRBJ1-2; D is undetermined. The CDR3 loop spans 11 amino acids. Trimming pared 4 bases from V and 8 bases from J, leaving 8 bases between. Germline V gene data show CDR1 as MNHNY and CDR2 as SVGAGI (reference sequence). The CDR3: CASSSKWGYTF. The CDR3, as DNA: TGTGCCAGCAGTTCTAAATGGGGCTACACCTTC.

This sequence joins TRBV19 and TRBJ2-5, with D perhaps TRBD1 or TRBD2 (6 bases each). The CDR3 spans 13 residues. The V gene lost 2 bases and the J gene lost 5 bases, with 9 bases spanning the gap. CDR1 and CDR2 (germline): LNHDA, SQIVND (reference sequence). CDR3 sequence reads: CASSIRRGETQYF. The CDR3 coding sequence is TGTGCCAGTAGTATACGGAGGGGGGAGACCCAGTACTTC.

The table lists this clone with a few counts. The chain combines TRBV6-5 with TRBJ1-4, with 8 positions matching TRBD1. The CDR3 runs to 15 residues. After removal of 6 bases from V and 7 bases from J, the junction contained 10 bases not matched to a gene. CDR1 and CDR2 from the germline V gene are MNHEY and SVGAGI. CDR3 loop: CASRNRGDSGEKLFF. DNA for the CDR3: TGTGCCAGCAGAAACAGGGGGGATTCTGGTGAAAAACTGTTTTTT.

CDR3: CASSLATGNNEQFF. The CDR3, as DNA: TGCGCCAGCAGCTTGGCCACAGGGAACAATGAGCAGTTCTTC. The rearrangement links TRBV5-1 to TRBJ2-1; tentative D call: TRBD1 (6 bases). Per germline, CDR1 SGHRS and CDR2 YFSETQ. This CDR3 has 14 residues. Trimming stripped 0 bases from V and 5 bases from J, with 9 bases between.

V and J are TRBV2 and TRBJ2-3, with D uncertain. Trimming stripped 7 bases from V and 3 bases from J, with 14 bases between. The germline V gene has CDR1 SNHLY and CDR2 FYNNEI. This CDR3 spans 14 amino acids. CDR3: CASKLAGHTDTQYF. CDR3 nucleotide sequence: TGTGCCAGCAAATTGGCAGGCCATACAGATACGCAGTATTTT.

The chain recombines TRBV5-4 with TRBJ2-3; no clear D. Deletions cut 4 bases from V and 0 bases from J, with 21 bases between. CDR1 is SGHNT, CDR2 YYREEE, per germline (reference sequence). This CDR3 spans 18 amino acids. This chain's CDR3 is CASSQDWALGYSTDTQYF. CDR3 in DNA: TGTGCCAGCAGCCAAGATTGGGCGCTAGGTTATAGCACAGATACGCAGTATTTT.

The chain carries TRBV2 and TRBJ2-3, with 7 nucleotides matching TRBD2. After removal of 1 base from V and 6 bases from J, the junction contained 7 bases not matched to a gene. This CDR3 is built from 15 residues. CDR1 is SNHLY and CDR2 is FYNNEI in the germline V gene. The CDR3 DNA is TGTGCCAGCAGTGAAGGTCTAGCCGGGAGGGATACGCAGTATTTT. This gives the protein CASSEGLAGRDTQYF. Using reference TRBV2 and TRBJ2-3 for the parts outside the CDR3, the full variable domain is EPEVTQTPSHQVTQMGQEVILRCVPISNHLYFYWYRQILGQKVEFLVSFYNNEISEKSEIFDDQFSVERPDGSNFTLKIRSTKLEDSAMYFCASSEGLAGRDTQYFGPGTRLTVL.

V and J are TRBV7-6 and TRBJ2-1; 10 bases map to TRBD2. Germline V gene sequence: CDR1 SGHVS, CDR2 FNYEAQ. The CDR3 consists of 15 residues. V shed 4 bases, J shed 8 bases, and the junction held 8 bases outside the gene matches. The CDR3 nucleotides read TGTGCCAGCAGCTCCCAGCGGGAGGGCCAGGATGAGCAGTTCTTC. Translated, it gives CASSSQREGQDEQFF.

This clone was found a few times. The CDR3 nucleotides are TGTGCCAGTGGGACTAGCGGGAGCGGTGGGGCAGATACGCAGTATTTT. This gives the protein CASGTSGSGGADTQYF. The V call is TRBV28, the J call TRBJ2-3, with 14 bases fitting TRBD2. Losses at the gene ends were 9 bases for V and 4 bases for J; bases not matched to a gene: 9. This CDR3 has 16 amino acids. Germline-derived CDR1 and CDR2 are MDHEN and SYDVKM.

The chain has TRBV9 and TRBJ2-3, with TRBD2 matching 14 bases. There are 18 residues in the CDR3. V shed 0 bases, J shed 4 bases, and the junction held 7 bases outside the gene matches. CDR1 and CDR2 (germline): SGDLS, YYNGEE. The CDR3 DNA reads as TGTGCCAGCAGCGTAGATTCTGGGACTAGCGGGAGTGCAGATACGCAGTATTTT. Amino acid sequence: CASSVDSGTSGSADTQYF.

The rearrangement links TRBV2 to TRBJ1-1; no firm D call. This CDR3 contains 14 residues. Germline V gene sequence: CDR1 SNHLY, CDR2 FYNNEI. V shed 8 bases and J shed 1 base, with 14 bases lying between them. For the CDR3, the DNA is TGTGCCAGCCGACCAAACGGGAGGAACACTGAAGCTTTCTTT. It is translated as CASRPNGRNTEAFF.

The chain couples TRBV5-6 to TRBJ1-2, with unresolved D. This CDR3 is 16 amino acids long. Germline CDR1 reads SGHDT; CDR2 reads YYEEEE. With 0 bases removed from V and 7 bases from J, the gap between germline ends came to 19 bases. The DNA for the CDR3 is TGTGCCAGCAGCTTGGGGTCGGTCACGTGGCAAAGTGGCTACACCTTC. This gives the protein CASSLGSVTWQSGYTF.

The V and J genes are TRBV7-2 and TRBJ2-5, with D possibly being TRBD2 (6 bases). Trimming pared 5 bases from V and 9 bases from J, leaving 22 bases between. The CDR3 is made up of 15 amino acids. Germline-derived CDR1 and CDR2 are SGHTA and FQGNSA. The CDR3 loop reads CASSPRGGIGRAQYF. The CDR3 DNA reads TGTGCCAGCAGCCCCCGGGGCGGGATTGGGCGGGCCCAGTACTTC.

The chain links TRBV27 to TRBJ1-2; D is undetermined. CDR3 length: 15 amino acids. Germline loops: CDR1 MNHEY, CDR2 SMNVEV (reference sequence). V was cut by 5 bases and J by 1 base, with 14 bases left in between. DNA for the CDR3: TGTGCCAGCAGTCCATCCCCGACTTATAACTATGGCTACACCTTC. It specifies CASSPSPTYNYGYTF.

CDR3 protein: CASSPQPSMNTEAFF. CDR3 DNA sequence: TGTGCCAGCAGCCCTCAGCCTTCTATGAACACTGAAGCTTTCTTT. The V and J genes are TRBV7-2 and TRBJ1-1; D gene uncertain. The germline V and J ends were trimmed by 5 bases and 0 bases, with 13 bases remaining between them. CDR1 is SGHTA and CDR2 is FQGNSA in the germline V gene. The CDR3 has 15 amino acids.

The chain uses TRBV7-9 and TRBJ2-1, with 10 bases aligning to TRBD1. Germline loops: CDR1 SEHNR, CDR2 FQNEAQ (reference sequence). The CDR3 covers 17 residues. V trimming: 5 bases; J trimming: 7 bases; junction bases outside the gene matches: 14. CDR3 amino acids: CASSPLGGTGVGNEQFF. The CDR3 DNA reads as TGTGCCAGCAGCCCATTGGGTGGGACAGGGGTAGGAAATGAGCAGTTCTTC.

The chain has TRBV4-1 and TRBJ2-2, with D tentatively TRBD1 (6 bases). Germline V gives CDR1 MGHRA, CDR2 YSYEKL. This CDR3 spans 17 amino acids. V was trimmed by 5 bases and J by 3 bases, leaving 19 bases between them. The CDR3 DNA is TGCGCCAGCAGCTCAGGCCGCGACAGGAGCTACACCGGGGAGCTGTTTTTT. This gives the protein CASSSGRDRSYTGELFF.

This clone was picked up one time. This chain uses TRBV28 with TRBJ2-1, with 8 positions matching TRBD1. Looked up from germline, CDR1 is MDHEN and CDR2 is SYDVKM. With 10 bases clipped from V and 8 bases from J, the junction kept 10 bases outside the gene matches. There are 13 residues in the CDR3. In nucleotides, the CDR3 is TGTGCCACCCAAGGGGGACAGGCCCATGAGCAGTTCTTC. Its translation is CATQGGQAHEQFF.

V usage is TRBV20-1 and J usage is TRBJ2-7; D unresolved. Trimming left V 0 bases short and J 4 bases short, with 1 base between. Germline CDR1 DFQATT, CDR2 SNEGSKA (reference sequence). The CDR3 contains 10 residues. CDR3 region: CSAREYEQYF. Written as DNA, the CDR3 is TGCAGTGCTAGAGAGTACGAGCAGTACTTC.

V and J are TRBV6-5 and TRBJ1-1; D remains unclear. The V end was cut by 6 bases, the J end by 1 base, with 12 bases between. Germline V gene lookup returns CDR1 MNHEY and CDR2 SVGAGI. The length of the CDR3 is 14 residues. The CDR3 protein is CASRGLGENTEAFF. The CDR3 DNA is TGTGCCAGCAGGGGGTTGGGAGAGAACACTGAAGCTTTCTTT.

The V and J genes are TRBV10-3 and TRBJ2-7, with D maybe TRBD1 (6 bases). Trimming removed 8 bases from V and 3 bases from J, with 11 bases in between. The CDR3 extends over 12 amino acids. The germline CDR1 and CDR2 sequences are ENHRY and SYGVKD. CDR3 DNA sequence: TGTGCCATCGGCGCAGGGGACTACGAGCAGTACTTC. Translation gives CAIGAGDYEQYF.

The V and J genes are TRBV5-4 and TRBJ2-1; the match to TRBD2 covers 8 bases. The CDR3 covers 19 residues. V dropped 3 bases and J dropped 5; count of bases not matched to a gene: 19. The germline gives CDR1 SGHNT, CDR2 YYREEE (reference sequence). The CDR3 loop is CASSSFGLAPGRADNEQFF. The CDR3 DNA follows: TGTGCCAGCAGCTCCTTCGGATTAGCCCCCGGGAGGGCCGACAATGAGCAGTTCTTC.

This chain links TRBV28 with TRBJ2-5; unclear D gene. Trimming cost V 5 bases and J 5 bases, with 9 bases left between them. There are 12 residues in the CDR3. CDR1 and CDR2 from the germline V gene are MDHEN and SYDVKM. CDR3 region: CASSTPVETQYF. CDR3 DNA sequence: TGTGCCAGCAGTACACCAGTTGAGACCCAGTACTTC.

V gene TRBV19 combines with J gene TRBJ2-3, with 9 bases identical to TRBD1. V shed 8 bases and J 2 bases; nucleotides not matched to a gene: 5. CDR3 size: 14 residues. Germline V CDR1 and CDR2: LNHDA, SQIVND (reference sequence). The DNA of the CDR3 is TGTGCCAGTCGGGACAGGGCCTCCACAGATACGCAGTATTTT. Residues: CASRDRASTDTQYF. Combining the CDR3 with reference TRBV19 and TRBJ2-3 gives the whole variable domain DGGITQSPKYLFRKEGQNVTLSCEQNLNHDAMYWYRQDPGQGLRLIYYSQIVNDFQKGDIAEGYSVSREKKESFPLTVTSAQKNPTAFYLCASRDRASTDTQYFGPGTRLTVL.

This clone has a handful of counts. The CDR3 DNA reads TGTGCCAGCAGCGTCATGGATACGCAGTATTTT. Encoded protein: CASSVMDTQYF. The chain recombines TRBV7-2 with TRBJ2-3; unclear D gene. This CDR3 region has 11 residues. Trimming cost V 5 bases and J 6 bases, with 6 bases left between them. Germline values: CDR1 SGHTA, CDR2 FQGNSA.

The CDR3 is CASGTRRTGELFF. As DNA, the CDR3 is TGTGCCAGCGGAACCAGGCGTACCGGGGAGCTGTTTTTT. V is TRBV28 and J is TRBJ2-2; D is unresolved. Per the germline V gene, CDR1 is MDHEN and CDR2 is SYDVKM. The CDR3 is 13 amino acids. The V and J ends lost 8 bases and 5 bases respectively, with 12 bases between them.

This chain connects TRBV6-1 to TRBJ2-7, with TRBD1 matching 9 bases. The CDR3 sequence is 13 residues long. V trimming: 8 bases; J trimming: 3 bases; junction bases outside the gene matches: 5. Germline assignment: CDR1 MNHNS and CDR2 SASEGT. The CDR3 DNA follows: TGTGCCAGCGGACGGGGACAGGGCTACGAGCAGTACTTC. Residues: CASGRGQGYEQYF.